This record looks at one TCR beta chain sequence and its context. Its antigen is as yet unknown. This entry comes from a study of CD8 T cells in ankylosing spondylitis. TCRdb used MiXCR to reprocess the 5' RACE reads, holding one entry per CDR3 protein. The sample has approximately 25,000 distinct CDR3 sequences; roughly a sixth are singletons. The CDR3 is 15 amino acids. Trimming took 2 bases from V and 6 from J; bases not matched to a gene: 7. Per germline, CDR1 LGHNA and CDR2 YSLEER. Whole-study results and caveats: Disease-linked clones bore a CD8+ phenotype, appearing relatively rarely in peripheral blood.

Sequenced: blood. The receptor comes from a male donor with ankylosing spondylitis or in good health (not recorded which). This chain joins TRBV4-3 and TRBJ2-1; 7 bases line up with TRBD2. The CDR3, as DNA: TGCGCCAGCAGCCAAACTAGCGTTTACAGCAATGAGCAGTTCTTC. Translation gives CASSQTSVYSNEQFF.